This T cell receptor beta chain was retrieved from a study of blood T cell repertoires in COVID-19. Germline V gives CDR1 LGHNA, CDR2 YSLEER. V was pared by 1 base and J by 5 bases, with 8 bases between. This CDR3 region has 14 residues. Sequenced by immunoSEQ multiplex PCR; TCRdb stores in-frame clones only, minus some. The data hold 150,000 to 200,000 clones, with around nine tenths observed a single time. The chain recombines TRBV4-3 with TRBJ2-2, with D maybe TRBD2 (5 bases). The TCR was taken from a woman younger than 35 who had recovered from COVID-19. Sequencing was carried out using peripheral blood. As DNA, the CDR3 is TGCGCCAGCAGCCAAGGGGAGCTTACCGGGGAGCTGTTTTTT. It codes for CASSQGELTGELFF.